The next 13 T cell receptor beta chains were all read from a single sample in a study of STAT5B mutations in CD4+ large granular lymphocyte leukemia (dated by TCRdb to between 2021 and 2023). The library was built by means of the immunoSEQ multiplex PCR assay. TCRdb took this table from immuneACCESS and kept in-frame rearrangements with V and J called. Such tables lack part of the clones; where checked against another copy, unresolved V genes explain under half of the gap, and the rest is unexplained. In all, the sample holds around 5,000 clones, and approximately 86% of those were seen once. Clones ranked in the top ten supply around 80% of the sample. Sample: PBMCs. Source of these receptors: a man between 40 and 49 years old with CD4+ T-cell large granular lymphocyte leukemia.

The CDR3: CASSPQGSGTDTQYF. The CDR3 DNA sequence: TGTGCCAGCTCACCACAGGGAAGTGGCACAGATACGCAGTATTTT. The chain employs TRBV18 and TRBJ2-3; D gene uncertain. V was cut by 1 base and J by 1 base, with 9 bases left in between. This CDR3 is 15 amino acids long. CDR1 and CDR2 from the germline V gene are KGHSH and LQKENI.

The chain joins TRBV5-1 to TRBJ2-7; TRBD2 aligns across 9 bases. The ends lost 10 bases at V and 1 base at J; junction bases unmatched: 15. The CDR3 spans 16 residues. Germline values: CDR1 SGHRS, CDR2 YFSETQ. CDR3 in DNA: TGCGCCGACCCCCCACTTAGCGGGAGCGAATCCTACGAGCAGTACTTC. Residues: CADPPLSGSESYEQYF.

This chain connects TRBV11-2 to TRBJ2-3; D is perhaps TRBD2 (6 bases). Germline values: CDR1 SGHAT, CDR2 FQNNGV. Trimming took off 6 bases at V and 3 bases at J, with 22 bases between the two ends. This CDR3 is 17 amino acids long. The DNA for the CDR3 is TGTGCCAGCAGTTACCGGAGTACCGGGAGCCGAACAGATACGCAGTATTTT. Protein product: CASSYRSTGSRTDTQYF.

The chain links TRBV30 to TRBJ1-5; D remains unclear. V was clipped by 3 bases and J by 5 bases, with 11 bases between them. CDR1 and CDR2 (germline): GTSNPN, SVGIG (reference sequence). The CDR3 is 13 amino acids. CDR3 coding DNA: TGTGCCTGGAGCGGTAGCGTTCATCAGCCCCAGCATTTT. Its protein product is CAWSGSVHQPQHF.

The gene calls are TRBV7-7 and TRBJ2-5; weak D call: TRBD2 (7 bases). V lost 2 bases, J lost 1 base, and 14 bases lay in between. Per the germline V gene, CDR1 is SSHAT and CDR2 is FNYEAQ (reference sequence). This CDR3 region has 16 residues. The CDR3 DNA sequence: TGTGCCAGCAGCTTACTGGGCGGGGGCCCCCAAGAGACCCAGTACTTC. Encoded protein: CASSLLGGGPQETQYF.

This clone was observed once. V gene TRBV4-1 combines with J gene TRBJ2-2; unclear D gene. From germline, CDR1 is MGHRA and CDR2 YSYEKL. The CDR3 runs 12 residues. Trimming cost V 3 bases and J 7 bases, with 6 bases left between them. The CDR3 nucleotides are TGCGCCAGCAGCCACATAAACGGGGAGCTGTTTTTT. Translated, it gives CASSHINGELFF.

The gene calls are TRBV6-5 and TRBJ2-3, with a weak D call TRBD2 (5 bases). Trimming cost V 5 bases and J 9 bases, with 15 bases left between them. CDR1 and CDR2 (germline): MNHEY, SVGAGI. CDR3 size: 13 residues. As DNA, the CDR3 is TGTGCCAGCAGTCATGGACTGAGGCGAACGCAGTATTTT. Its protein is CASSHGLRRTQYF.

This sequence joins TRBV21-1 and TRBJ1-1. TRBV21-1 is annotated as a pseudogene. There are 17 residues in the CDR3. The CDR3 sequence is CASSKERLGANPLGAFF. CDR3 nucleotide sequence: TGTGCCAGCAGCAAAGAACGGTTAGGCGCTAATCCCCTGGGAGCTTTCTTT.

There are a few counts of this clone. V and J are TRBV18 and TRBJ2-2; D gene ambiguous. Per the germline V gene, CDR1 is KGHSH and CDR2 is LQKENI. This CDR3 comprises 15 residues. The V and J ends lost 3 bases and 1 base respectively, with 9 bases between them. CDR3 amino acids: CASSPSSVNTGELFF. The CDR3 region has the DNA TGTGCCAGCTCACCGTCGTCAGTGAACACCGGGGAGCTGTTTTTT.

The chain couples TRBV10-3 to TRBJ2-3, with D hard to call. V lost 4 bases and J 3 bases, leaving 8 bases between the germline ends. CDR3 size: 13 residues. Germline-derived CDR1 and CDR2 are ENHRY and SYGVKD. The CDR3 sequence is CAISGSRTDTQYF. As DNA, the CDR3 is TGTGCCATCAGTGGGTCCCGGACAGATACGCAGTATTTT.

The gene calls are TRBV5-1 and TRBJ2-5; D may be TRBD2 (5 bases). Trimming shortened V by 0 bases and J by 5 bases, and 17 bases separated the two germline ends. The CDR3 consists of 16 residues. CDR1 is SGHRS, CDR2 YFSETQ, per germline. CDR3 amino acids: CASSLVGSVPGETQYF. CDR3 bases: TGCGCCAGCAGCTTGGTTGGTTCGGTGCCGGGGGAGACCCAGTACTTC. Variable domain in full (rest from reference TRBV5-1 and TRBJ2-5): KAGVTQTPRYLIKTRGQQVTLSCSPISGHRSVSWYQQTPGQGLQFLFEYFSETQRNKGNFPGRFSGRQFSNSRSEMNVSTLELGDSALYLCASSLVGSVPGETQYFGPGTRLLVL.

As to this clone: This CDR3 is also generated by other DNA sequences in the sample. The chain has TRBV11-2 and TRBJ1-2; D call uncertain. V shed 0 bases and J shed 1 base, with 3 bases lying between them. Germline CDR1 and CDR2: SGHAT and FQNNGV. The CDR3 is 13 residues long. As DNA, the CDR3 is TGTGCCAGCAGCTTAGACATTAACTATGGCTACACCTTC. Protein: CASSLDINYGYTF.

The rearrangement links TRBV11-2 to TRBJ1-2, with TRBD1 identical over 9 bases. Losses at the gene ends were 5 bases for V and 4 bases for J; bases not matched to a gene: 14. CDR1 and CDR2 (germline): SGHAT, FQNNGV. CDR3 length equals 17 residues. The CDR3 spells CASSHYRGPYTSYGYTF. As DNA, the CDR3 is TGTGCCAGCAGCCACTACAGGGGGCCCTACACCTCCTATGGCTACACCTTC.